This T cell receptor (beta chain) was captured in a study of regulatory T cells in long-lasting Graves disease. Building the TCR beta libraries relied on iRepertoire HTBI primers, and CDR3 regions underwent Arm-PCR. In the original processing: Samples jointly harbored fewer than 65 TRBV and about 15 TRBJ segments. One entry per CDR3 protein results from TCRdb running MiXCR on the multiplex PCR reads. TCRdb, not the original authors, processed these V and J calls. Altogether under 450,000 distinct CDR3 sequences are present, 12% being singletons, with the ten largest covering approximately 17%. Germline CDR1 reads SGHNT; CDR2 reads YYREEE (reference sequence). The CDR3 has 15 residues. The trim removed 4 bases at V and 2 bases at J, leaving 6 bases unmatched. This clonotype was observed at least ten times. This sample's time point: newly diagnosed GD, antithyroid drugs for less than 3 months. Scientists built the TCR library using RNA that was extracted from PBMCs. Graves' disease diagnosis followed American Thyroid Association guidelines.

Another study also made use of these data, one on T cells in Graves' hyperthyroidism and ophthalmopathy.

The sample consisted of peripheral blood mononuclear cells (PBMCs), taken at new diagnosis, from a patient treated with antithyroid drugs. The clonotype comes from a woman aged 18 to 35 with Graves disease. This chain connects TRBV5-4 to TRBJ2-7; 10 nucleotides agree with TRBD2. CDR3 nucleotides: TGTGCCAGCAGCCCGGTAGCGGGAGGAACCTACGAGCAGTACTTC. Translation gives CASSPVAGGTYEQYF. The variable domain in full, with the rest retrieved from reference TRBV5-4 and TRBJ2-7, is ETGVTQSPTHLIKTRGQQVTLRCSSQSGHNTVSWYQQALGQGPQFIFQYYREEENGRGNFPPRFSGLQFPNYSSELNVNALELDDSALYLCASSPVAGGTYEQYFGPGTRLTVT.